The 26 T cell receptor beta chains given below trace back to one sample, sequenced in a study of shared clonotypes between healthy human individuals. Sequencing was performed with immunoSEQ multiplex PCR; in TCRdb, only in-frame clones are kept and a portion is missing. The table lists about 980,000 clones, approximately 80% of them singletons. Sequenced: memory CD4+ T cells sorted from blood. Subset noted: CD45RA-negative fraction. These receptors were collected from a man between 18 and 29 years old in good health.

V gene TRBV9 combines with J gene TRBJ2-7; 12 bases line up with TRBD2. Germline-derived CDR1 and CDR2 are SGDLS and YYNGEE. V gave up 2 bases and J gave up 6 bases; unmatched junction bases: 3. This CDR3 region has 14 residues. The CDR3 DNA sequence: TGTGCCAGCAGCGTGACTAGCGGGGGAGGCGAGCAGTACTTC. This translates into CASSVTSGGGEQYF.

This clone has a handful of counts. At the DNA level, this CDR3 is encoded by other sequences in the same sample as well. The V gene is TRBV5-1, the J gene TRBJ2-7; TRBD2 aligns across 8 bases. Germline V CDR1 and CDR2: SGHRS, YFSETQ. This CDR3 has 14 residues. V shed 4 bases and J 1 base; nucleotides not matched to a gene: 4. CDR3 nucleotide sequence: TGCGCCAGCAGCCTGGGACTAGTTTCCTACGAGCAGTACTTC. Translated, it gives CASSLGLVSYEQYF.

V and J are TRBV7-2 and TRBJ2-5; D not resolved. With 1 base removed from V and 0 bases from J, the gap between germline ends came to 9 bases. Germline lookup yields CDR1 SGHTA and CDR2 FQGNSA. The CDR3 sequence is 15 residues long. As DNA, the CDR3 is TGTGCCAGCAGCTTAGTTCTCATGTACCAAGAGACCCAGTACTTC. It yields the protein CASSLVLMYQETQYF.

The rearrangement joins TRBV30 to TRBJ2-7; no clear D gene. In germline, CDR1 is GTSNPN, CDR2 SVGIG (reference sequence). The CDR3 has 15 residues. The V and J ends lost 0 bases and 2 bases respectively, with 14 bases between them. CDR3 in amino acids: CAWSVGGSFAYEQYF. DNA for the CDR3: TGTGCCTGGAGTGTAGGTGGCAGCTTCGCCTACGAGCAGTACTTC.

V and J are TRBV6-5 and TRBJ1-2; TRBD1 is a possible D gene (6 bases). V dropped 5 bases and J dropped 8 bases, with 21 bases sitting between them. Germline CDR1 reads MNHEY; CDR2 reads SVGAGI. The CDR3 is 15 residues long. CDR3 loop: CASSKGHPEPFGYTF. The DNA of the CDR3 is TGTGCCAGCAGTAAGGGACACCCTGAACCATTCGGCTACACCTTC.

The CDR3 here is CASSSRETGNTIYF. The CDR3 bases are TGTGCCAGCAGCTCGAGGGAAACTGGAAACACCATATATTTT. This chain connects TRBV11-2 to TRBJ1-3; unclear D gene. The germline V gene has CDR1 SGHAT and CDR2 FQNNGV. Trimming left V 4 bases short and J 2 bases short, with 9 bases between. The CDR3 covers 14 residues.

V and J are TRBV18 and TRBJ1-2; TRBD1 agrees at 11 bases. CDR3 length: 16 residues. The germline CDR1 and CDR2 sequences are KGHSH and LQKENI. With 3 bases clipped from V and 1 base from J, the junction kept 4 bases outside the gene matches. The CDR3 spells CASSPLGQGVNYGYTF. The CDR3 region has the DNA TGTGCCAGCTCACCCCTGGGACAGGGGGTTAACTATGGCTACACCTTC.

The V and J genes are TRBV10-3 and TRBJ1-2; D unresolved. The CDR3 has 15 residues. V was clipped by 6 bases and J by 2 bases, with 16 bases between them. Germline V gene data show CDR1 as ENHRY and CDR2 as SYGVKD. The CDR3 protein is CAIRVDSNPNYGYTF. The CDR3 nucleotides are TGTGCCATCAGGGTGGACTCAAACCCGAACTATGGCTACACCTTC.

A remark on this clone: Other DNA sequences from this sample encode an identical CDR3 as well. The rearrangement uses TRBV5-1 and TRBJ2-3; D gene uncertain. V was cut by 4 bases and J by 2 bases, with 5 bases left in between. Germline values: CDR1 SGHRS, CDR2 YFSETQ. The CDR3 has 12 residues. CDR3 in DNA: TGCGCCAGCAGCCTACCCACAGATACGCAGTATTTT. Translation: CASSLPTDTQYF.

This clone was found a few times. This CDR3 is also generated by other DNA sequences in the sample. CDR3 coding DNA: TGTGCCAGCAGCCCTAGGACAGGGGGCAGGGGAGAGACCCAGTACTTC. Residues: CASSPRTGGRGETQYF. The chain has TRBV5-6 and TRBJ2-5; the match to TRBD1 covers 11 bases. The V gene end was trimmed by 4 bases and the J gene end by 4 bases; junction bases not matched to a gene: 9. Germline CDR1 reads SGHDT; CDR2 reads YYEEEE. This CDR3 is 16 amino acids long.

For the CDR3, the DNA is TGCGCCAGCGCTAGCGGGAGTCGAAATGAGCAGTTCTTC. It translates to CASASGSRNEQFF. The rearrangement uses TRBV5-1 and TRBJ2-1, with TRBD2 identical over 10 bases. This CDR3 region has 13 residues. Germline CDR1 reads SGHRS; CDR2 reads YFSETQ. The J segment lost 7 bases and the V segment lost 7 bases, leaving 5 bases of the junction unmatched.

This clone was seen a handful of times. Within the sample, other DNA sequences also encode this same CDR3. The chain is built from TRBV19 and TRBJ2-7; D remains ambiguous. V gave up 3 bases and J gave up 2 bases, with 8 bases separating them. The CDR3 extends over 13 amino acids. Germline-derived CDR1 and CDR2 are LNHDA and SQIVND (reference sequence). In DNA form, the CDR3 reads TGTGCCAGTAGTATTCAGGCCACCTACGAGCAGTACTTC. Its translation: CASSIQATYEQYF.

As concerns this clone: Other DNA sequences from this sample encode an identical CDR3 as well. The chain uses TRBV5-4 and TRBJ1-2, with unresolved D. Germline assignment: CDR1 SGHNT and CDR2 YYREEE (reference sequence). V lost 2 bases to trimming and J lost 2 bases, with 7 bases between them. This CDR3 has 13 amino acids. CDR3 in amino acids: CASSLDTNYGYTF. Written as DNA, the CDR3 is TGTGCCAGCAGCTTAGACACGAACTATGGCTACACCTTC.

The sample holds one count of this clone. The chain joins TRBV6-1 to TRBJ2-3; TRBD2 aligns across 10 bases. After removal of 8 bases from V and 5 bases from J, the junction contained 10 bases not matched to a gene. Germline CDR1 reads MNHNS; CDR2 reads SASEGT. The CDR3 is 15 amino acids. The CDR3 DNA follows: TGTGCCAGCCCCCGGGGTAGCGGGGGGAAAGATACGCAGTATTTT. Its protein product is CASPRGSGGKDTQYF.

The V gene is TRBV11-2, the J gene TRBJ1-3; no firm D call. The CDR3 is 15 residues long. Deletions cut 4 bases from V and 0 bases from J, with 10 bases between. Germline assignment: CDR1 SGHAT and CDR2 FQNNGV. As DNA, the CDR3 is TGTGCCAGCAGCTCCACAGCGTTCTCTGGAAACACCATATATTTT. The encoded protein is CASSSTAFSGNTIYF.

This clone was counted a single time. The gene calls are TRBV29-1 and TRBJ1-1; 7 nucleotides match TRBD1. Germline lookup yields CDR1 SQVTM and CDR2 ANQGSEA. The ends lost 3 bases at V and 0 bases at J; junction bases unmatched: 4. The CDR3 sequence is 14 residues long. CDR3 sequence: CSVDRGQLNTEAFF. CDR3 DNA sequence: TGCAGCGTTGATAGGGGGCAGCTGAACACTGAAGCTTTCTTT.

The chain combines TRBV10-1 with TRBJ2-3; D remains ambiguous. Germline-derived CDR1 and CDR2 are WNHNN and SYGVQD (reference sequence). The V end lost 6 bases, the J end lost 5 bases, and 12 bases lay between the germline ends. CDR3 length: 13 amino acids. This CDR3 reads CASSRQQIDTQYF. CDR3 bases: TGCGCCAGCAGCCGGCAACAGATAGATACGCAGTATTTT.

The rearrangement links TRBV7-2 to TRBJ2-3; the match to TRBD1 covers 8 bases. The CDR3 totals 13 residues. Germline V gene sequence: CDR1 SGHTA, CDR2 FQGNSA. The J segment lost 6 bases and the V segment lost 3 bases, leaving 2 bases of the junction unmatched. The DNA of the CDR3 is TGTGCCAGCAGCTTCGGACAGGGTGATACGCAGTATTTT. Its translation is CASSFGQGDTQYF.

The rearrangement links TRBV19 to TRBJ2-3; TRBD2 might be the D (5 bases). CDR1 and CDR2 from the germline V gene are LNHDA and SQIVND (reference sequence). The CDR3 is made up of 13 amino acids. Trimming cost V 5 bases and J 4 bases, with 10 bases left between them. The chain's CDR3 is CASSPGLADTQYF. In DNA form, the CDR3 reads TGTGCCAGTAGTCCTGGACTGGCAGATACGCAGTATTTT.

Only a few counts were recorded for this clone. The chain uses TRBV7-9 and TRBJ1-5; 9 nucleotides align to TRBD1. The germline V gene encodes CDR1 SEHNR and CDR2 FQNEAQ (reference sequence). The CDR3 is made up of 15 amino acids. V trimming: 4 bases; J trimming: 0 bases; junction bases outside the gene matches: 1. The CDR3 DNA sequence: TGTGCCAGCAGCTGGGGACAGGGTAGCAATCAGCCCCAGCATTTT. Translation gives CASSWGQGSNQPQHF.

The genes are TRBV4-1 and TRBJ1-5; the match to TRBD1 covers 9 bases. Germline lookup yields CDR1 MGHRA and CDR2 YSYEKL. Unmatched junction bases numbered 14, after V lost 0 bases and J lost 2 bases. This CDR3 comprises 20 residues. The CDR3 nucleotides read TGCGCCAGCAGCCAAGATTTAGGACAGGGGCGGGGGATGGGCAATCAGCCCCAGCATTTT. This translates into CASSQDLGQGRGMGNQPQHF.

Regarding this clone: One junction end does not reproduce the germline sequence, and a read error may be involved. The DNA of the CDR3 is TGTGCCAGCAGCCTCGGGGTCCGCTATGACTACACCTTC. Its protein is CASSLGVRYDYTF. The chain links TRBV9 to TRBJ1-2; D is ambiguous. Germline CDR1 SGDLS, CDR2 YYNGEE. This CDR3 spans 13 amino acids. The full variable domain, with the rest looked up from reference TRBV9 and TRBJ1-2, is DSGVTQTPKHLITATGQRVTLRCSPRSGDLSVYWYQQSLDQGLQFLIQYYNGEERAKGNILERFSAQQFPDLHSELNLSSLELGDSALYFCASSLGVRYDYTFGSGTRLTVV.

Notes on this clone: At the DNA level, this CDR3 is encoded by other sequences in the same sample as well. The chain uses TRBV5-6 and TRBJ1-4; unclear D gene. The germline gives CDR1 SGHDT, CDR2 YYEEEE. The CDR3 has 15 amino acids. V was clipped by 2 bases and J by 0 bases, with 8 bases between them. CDR3 protein: CASSLRGATNEKLFF. DNA of the CDR3: TGTGCCAGCAGCTTACGGGGTGCAACTAATGAAAAACTGTTTTTT.

The chain combines TRBV5-1 with TRBJ1-2; D possibly corresponds to TRBD1 (5 bases). CDR1 is SGHRS and CDR2 is YFSETQ in the germline V gene. V was pared by 0 bases and J by 4 bases, with 13 bases between. The CDR3 loop spans 15 amino acids. The CDR3 region has the DNA TGCGCCAGCAGCTTGGGGCAGGGTGATGCCTATGGCTACACCTTC. Its protein is CASSLGQGDAYGYTF. Supplemented by reference TRBV5-1 and TRBJ1-2, the full variable domain reads KAGVTQTPRYLIKTRGQQVTLSCSPISGHRSVSWYQQTPGQGLQFLFEYFSETQRNKGNFPGRFSGRQFSNSRSEMNVSTLELGDSALYLCASSLGQGDAYGYTFGSGTRLTVV.

The genes are TRBV11-2 and TRBJ1-5; the D gene is possibly TRBD1 (5 bases). Germline CDR1 and CDR2: SGHAT and FQNNGV. Trimming removed 0 bases at V and 9 bases at J, with 12 bases between. The CDR3 runs to 14 residues. The CDR3: CASSLDMVGGPQHF. The CDR3 coding sequence is TGTGCCAGCAGCTTAGATATGGTGGGGGGGCCCCAGCATTTT.

CDR3 sequence reads: CASSLGGQLLGNTIYF. CDR3 nucleotide sequence: TGTGCCAGCAGCTTAGGCGGACAGCTCCTGGGAAACACCATATATTTT. This chain joins TRBV13 and TRBJ1-3, with D tentatively TRBD1 (6 bases). CDR3 length: 16 residues. Germline V gene sequence: CDR1 PRHDT, CDR2 FYEKMQ (reference sequence). The germline V and J ends were trimmed by 0 bases and 4 bases, with 13 bases remaining between them.